The 17 T cell receptor beta chains given below trace back to one sample, sequenced in a study of T-cell reconstitution after alpha-beta-depleted transplantation in children. Unique molecular identifiers were built into the TCRbeta library. From the PCR reads, TCRdb called clonotypes with MiXCR, one entry per CDR3 protein. The table has fewer than 550,000 distinct CDR3 sequences, roughly 11% seen once. Source: PBMCs, mostly from graft donor cells, taken 180 days after TCRalphabeta/CD19-depleted stem cell transplant. The receptors were gathered from a female patient between 2 and 15 years old who had a stem cell transplant for aplastic anemia, so the T cells may come from the graft donor.

The chain joins TRBV28 to TRBJ2-3; D uncertain. V lost 1 base and J lost 4, with 6 bases in between. There are 13 residues in the CDR3. Looked up from germline, CDR1 is MDHEN and CDR2 is SYDVKM. CDR3 DNA: TGTGCCAGCAGTTTATTAAGGTCAGATACGCAGTATTTT. Encoded protein: CASSLLRSDTQYF.

The table lists this clonotype with many counts. This chain connects TRBV12-3 or TRBV12-4 to TRBJ2-5, with no clear D. This CDR3 has 12 residues. Trimming left V 5 bases short and J 0 bases short, with 4 bases between. CDR3 sequence (DNA): TGTGCCAGCAGTGGTAACCAAGAGACCCAGTACTTC. Amino acids: CASSGNQETQYF.

This clonotype came up a few times. The chain links TRBV12-3 or TRBV12-4 to TRBJ2-6, with 7 bases matching TRBD1. The CDR3 extends over 16 amino acids. Trimming took 8 bases from V and 0 from J; bases not matched to a gene: 7. CDR3 bases: TGTGCCAGCTCAGGGGGTAGGAGCTCTGGGGCCAACGTCCTGACTTTC. Translated, it gives CASSGGRSSGANVLTF.

In its sample, this clonotype was seen a few times. The chain links TRBV29-1 to TRBJ1-2; D is ambiguous. The germline gives CDR1 SQVTM, CDR2 ANQGSEA. The CDR3 sequence is 10 residues long. V was trimmed by 5 bases and J by 14 bases, leaving 15 bases between them. As DNA, the CDR3 is TGCAGCGTTAAGAGGGAAAAAAAAACCTTC. Its translation: CSVKREKKTF. The full variable domain, with the rest looked up from reference TRBV29-1 and TRBJ1-2, is SAVISQKPSRDICQRGTSLTIQCQVDSQVTMMFWYRQQPGQSLTLIATANQGSEATYESGFVIDKFPISRPNLTFSTLTVSNMSPEDSSIYLCSVKREKKTFGSGTRLTVV.

The chain employs TRBV11-2 and TRBJ2-1; 9 bases agree with TRBD2. Germline V gene data show CDR1 as SGHAT and CDR2 as FQNNGV. CDR3 length: 19 residues. V gave up 3 bases and J gave up 3 bases; unmatched junction bases: 15. CDR3 sequence reads: CASSFYSPAQREDYNEQFF. CDR3 DNA: TGTGCCAGCAGCTTCTATTCCCCGGCCCAGCGGGAGGACTACAATGAGCAGTTCTTC.

As to this clonotype: A read error may be the cause here, since a much bigger clone is one base away. V gene TRBV10-3 combines with J gene TRBJ2-5; a weak D match, TRBD1 (5 bases). Trimming left V 7 bases short and J 5 bases short, with 20 bases between. From germline, CDR1 is ENHRY and CDR2 SYGVKD. The CDR3 is 15 residues long. CDR3 protein: CAITDPQGFKETQYF. The CDR3, as DNA: TGTGCCATCACTGACCCGCAGGGTTTCAAGGAGACCCAGTACTTC.

This clonotype was seen at least ten times. The CDR3 protein is CSARSDNPLKNIQYF. CDR3 in DNA: TGCAGTGCTAGATCGGACAATCCTCTCAAAAACATTCAGTACTTC. The V call is TRBV20-1, the J call TRBJ2-4, with TRBD1 as a possible D gene (5 bases). The CDR3 has 15 residues. Germline V gene data show CDR1 as DFQATT and CDR2 as SNEGSKA (reference sequence). Trimming shortened V by 2 bases and J by 3 bases, and 14 bases separated the two germline ends.

The V call is TRBV11-2, the J call TRBJ2-2; weak D call: TRBD1 (5 bases). CDR3 length equals 13 residues. The V and J ends lost 6 bases and 5 bases respectively, with 10 bases between them. Per germline, CDR1 SGHAT and CDR2 FQNNGV. CDR3 in amino acids: CASRGARTGELFF. DNA of the CDR3: TGTGCCAGCAGAGGGGCGAGGACCGGGGAGCTGTTTTTT.

The table lists this clonotype with a few counts. The chain carries TRBV24-1 and TRBJ2-3; the match to TRBD1 covers 8 bases. The CDR3 extends over 15 amino acids. Germline CDR1 is KGHDR and CDR2 is SFDVKD. V lost 0 bases, J lost 5 bases, and 3 bases stayed unmatched. CDR3 coding DNA: TGTGCCACCAGTGATTTGGGACAGGGACGAGATACGCAGTATTTT. Amino acid sequence: CATSDLGQGRDTQYF.

This clonotype appeared a few times. The gene calls are TRBV19 and TRBJ2-7, with D perhaps TRBD2 (6 bases). V was clipped by 7 bases and J by 6 bases, with 22 bases between them. Per the germline V gene, CDR1 is LNHDA and CDR2 is SQIVND (reference sequence). The CDR3 sequence is 15 residues long. Here the CDR3 reads CASNFFGTPTGEQYV. Written as DNA, the CDR3 is TGTGCCAGTAATTTTTTTGGGACTCCCACCGGCGAGCAGTACGTC.

This clonotype was observed a handful of times. The chain employs TRBV7-2 and TRBJ2-2; 12 bases map to TRBD1. CDR1 is SGHTA and CDR2 is FQGNSA in the germline V gene. CDR3 size: 15 residues. V was pared by 5 bases and J by 6 bases, with 4 bases of the junction left unmatched. The CDR3 DNA follows: TGTGCCAGCAGCCGGGACAGGGGGCAGGCCGGGGAGCTGTTTTTT. Translation: CASSRDRGQAGELFF. Full variable domain (outside the CDR3, taken from reference TRBV7-2 and TRBJ2-2): GAGVSQSPSNKVTEKGKDVELRCDPISGHTALYWYRQSLGQGLEFLIYFQGNSAPDKSGLPSDRFSAERTGGSVSTLTIQRTQQEDSAVYLCASSRDRGQAGELFFGEGSRLTVL.

A few counts support this clonotype. This chain uses TRBV7-3 with TRBJ2-3; 7 bases line up with TRBD2. V lost 2 bases, J lost 2 bases, and 7 bases stayed unmatched. The CDR3 spans 16 residues. Germline CDR1 SGHTA, CDR2 FQGTGA. CDR3 DNA sequence: TGTGCCAGCAGCTTATTGGGGACTACCAACACAGATACGCAGTATTTT. It is translated as CASSLLGTTNTDTQYF.

V and J are TRBV28 and TRBJ2-7, with D unclear. Per the germline V gene, CDR1 is MDHEN and CDR2 is SYDVKM. Trimming removed 10 bases from V and 8 bases from J, with 15 bases in between. CDR3 length equals 11 residues. CDR3 nucleotides: TGTGCCATCACAGACCCCCCTCAGCAGTACTTC. As protein: CAITDPPQQYF.

Written as DNA, the CDR3 is TGTGCCAGCAGCCAAAGGACTAGCCCCAGGGGGGAGCTGTTTTTT. It yields the protein CASSQRTSPRGELFF. V and J are TRBV12-3 or TRBV12-4 and TRBJ2-2; the match to TRBD2 covers 8 bases. The CDR3 runs to 15 residues. Trimming at V came to 6 bases and at J to 8 bases, leaving 11 bases not matched to a gene.

This clonotype was observed a few times. This chain joins TRBV6-2 or TRBV6-3 and TRBJ2-1; 7 bases match TRBD2. The CDR3 has 17 amino acids. Germline lookup yields CDR1 MNHEY and CDR2 SVGEGT. The trim removed 2 bases at V and 0 bases at J, leaving 7 bases unmatched. As DNA, the CDR3 is TGTGCCAGCAGTTACGGATGGGGCGGGAGCTCCTACAATGAGCAGTTCTTC. Its translation: CASSYGWGGSSYNEQFF.

This clonotype was recorded a few times. V usage is TRBV6-5 and J usage is TRBJ1-4, with D perhaps TRBD1 (6 bases). CDR3 size: 19 residues. Germline CDR1 and CDR2: MNHEY and SVGAGI. Trimming left V 2 bases short and J 0 bases short, with 19 bases between. CDR3 loop: CASSYGVGHRFPTNEKLFF. The DNA of the CDR3 is TGTGCCAGCAGTTACGGAGTGGGACACCGTTTTCCAACTAATGAAAAACTGTTTTTT.

V gene TRBV7-2 combines with J gene TRBJ1-2; D unresolved. The CDR3 is 16 residues long. Germline CDR1 is SGHTA and CDR2 is FQGNSA. V lost 1 base and J 5 bases, leaving 17 bases between the germline ends. CDR3 nucleotide sequence: TGTGCCAGCAGCTTAGTCGGAACTCGGCAGAAATATGGCTACACCTTC. It encodes CASSLVGTRQKYGYTF.